The sample holds a few counts of the clone carrying this TCR beta chain. Antigen specificity is unknown. Isolated RNA was reverse transcribed in full, so expressed TCRB transcripts were sequenced. Sequencing was performed with immunoSEQ multiplex PCR; in TCRdb, only in-frame clones are kept and a portion is missing. Of a few hundred thousand clones listed, roughly 14% are singletons. This sample stems from a study of beta chain features in type 1 diabetes. Study-level results: Among all four CD4+ subsets, Type 1 diabetes patients had TCRB CDR3s that were moderately but significantly shorter. Relative to healthy donors, patients appeared to have naive, central memory and Treg TCRB repertoires that were more similar.

Germline V gives CDR1 DFQATT, CDR2 SNEGSKA (reference sequence). The CDR3 has 11 residues. This TCR came from a man in his thirties or forties with type 1 diabetes. Material: naive CD4+ T cells from blood. This rearrangement joins TRBV20-1 to TRBJ1-1; D unclear. The CDR3 region is CSSQENTEAFF. The CDR3 DNA reads as TGCAGCTCCCAGGAGAACACTGAAGCTTTCTTT.